One T cell receptor (beta chain) is described in this entry. The data are from a study of shared clonotypes between healthy human individuals. As originally analysed: Filtering differed, since immunoSEQ gave only junction sequences and no quality scores. TCRdb keeps only in-frame clones here, not all; method: immunoSEQ multiplex PCR. The V and J calls and clone size come from that table; D and trimming were worked out from the DNA. The sample contains 500,000 to 550,000 clones, more than 95% of which appear only once. The CDR3 sequence is 14 residues long. Trimming stripped 0 bases from V and 9 bases from J, with 14 bases between. CDR1 is SGHTA, CDR2 FQGNSA, per germline.

Sample: naive CD4+ T cells sorted from blood. Subset reported: CD45RA+ positively selected. This TCR was recovered from a woman in her twenties or thirties in good health. The chain employs TRBV7-2 and TRBJ1-2; possibly TRBD1 for D (6 bases). The CDR3 protein is CASSLAQGLTSYTF. CDR3 DNA: TGTGCCAGCAGCTTAGCTCAGGGGCTAACTAGCTACACCTTC.